This T cell receptor beta chain was recorded in a study of blood T cell repertoires in COVID-19. Study summary: Sample material is recorded as cDNA or gDNA derived from T cells, B-cell-depleted T cells, or PBMCs.

The table came from immunoSEQ multiplex PCR; TCRdb's copy has only in-frame clones and leaves some out. This repertoire shows approximately 190,000 clones, around 86% found once; its top ten account for around 6.1%. The CDR3 is 16 amino acids. Trimming took 4 bases from V and 6 from J; bases not matched to a gene: 14. Germline V lookup: CDR1 LGHDT, CDR2 YNNKEL (reference sequence). This clonotype was obtained from a woman aged 40-49 years with acute or convalescent COVID-19. The genes are TRBV3-1 (or the pseudogene TRBV3-2) and TRBJ2-7, with 8 bases identical to TRBD2. Sequenced input: peripheral blood. The CDR3 DNA follows: TGTGCCAGCAGCCCCGCGTGGGGGAGCGGGAGACGCGAGCAGTACTTC. It yields the protein CASSPAWGSGRREQYF.